This is a list of T cell receptor beta chains from one sample in a study of T cell responses to AZD1222 COVID-19 vaccine. The assay was immunoSEQ multiplex PCR, and TCRdb's table has in-frame clones only and misses some. The table records roughly 100,000 clones, 82% of them present only once. Sequences were derived from peripheral blood, sampled on day 0 of AZD1222 vaccination. The receptors come from an adult in good health. Both conserved end residues are part of each CDR3. The D gene is left open where the match is weak. The size field is filled for only some rows; it gives once, few, many or a size class.

DNA | CDR3 | J | V | D | size
TGCGCCAGCAGTCAACCCGGGACAGGGCCCCCTGAAGCTTTCTTT | CASSQPGTGPPEAFF | TRBJ1-1 | TRBV23-1 | TRBD1 | .
TGTGCCAGCAGCCATTCGGGGCAGGGGTATGGCTACACCTTC | CASSHSGQGYGYTF | TRBJ1-2 | TRBV14 | . | .
TGTGCCAGCAGCGTCACTAGCGGGGGGCCGGGGACCCAGTACTTC | CASSVTSGGPGTQYF | TRBJ2-5 | TRBV9 | TRBD2 | .
TGTGCCAGCAGCCAAGTAGGGAACTCTGGGGCCAACGTCCTGACTTTC | CASSQVGNSGANVLTF | TRBJ2-6 | TRBV4-2 | . | once
TGTGCCAGCAGCCAAGGACAGGGGACGAGCTCCTATAATTCACCCCTCCACTTT | CASSQGQGTSSYNSPLHF | TRBJ1-6 | TRBV7-9 | TRBD1 | many
TGTGCCAGCTTCGACAATTCCAAAGGAGGCTACACCTTC | CASFDNSKGGYTF | TRBJ1-2 | TRBV7-9 | . | few
TGTGCCAGCAGTCCGGGACAGACCGTTCTCTATGGCTACACCTTC | CASSPGQTVLYGYTF | TRBJ1-2 | TRBV6-2/TRBV6-3 | TRBD1 | few
TGTGCCAGCAGCTTGGACAATCAGCCCCAGCATTTT | CASSLDNQPQHF | TRBJ1-5 | TRBV5-4 | . | .
TGTGCCAGCAGTAACGGACAGGGGGTCAGCCGAGCTTTCTTT | CASSNGQGVSRAFF | TRBJ1-1 | TRBV6-2/TRBV6-3 | TRBD1 | .
TGTGCCAGCAGCCCGAGGGTTCTGAGCTATGGCTACACCTTC | CASSPRVLSYGYTF | TRBJ1-2 | TRBV7-2 | . | .
TGTGCCAGTAGTATCGCCAGGGAGGGGTCACCCCTCCACTTT | CASSIAREGSPLHF | TRBJ1-6 | TRBV19 | . | .
TGTGCCAGTAGTATAGGGCGGGGGGGGCAAGAGACCCAGTACTTC | CASSIGRGGQETQYF | TRBJ2-5 | TRBV19 | TRBD2 | .
TGTGCCAGCAGTGAAGGGACAGGGTTCAATACGGCGGATACGCAGTATTTT | CASSEGTGFNTADTQYF | TRBJ2-3 | TRBV6-1 | TRBD1 | .
TGTGCCAGCAGTTTAGCTGAGGGCTCCTACAATGAGCAGTTCTTC | CASSLAEGSYNEQFF | TRBJ2-1 | TRBV27 | . | .
TGCGCCAGCAGCCAAGAGGGGATGGCCACTGAAGCTTTCTTT | CASSQEGMATEAFF | TRBJ1-1 | TRBV4-3 | . | .
TGCGCCAGCAGCTCACAGAGCTCTTCCACAGATACGCAGTATTTT | CASSSQSSSTDTQYF | TRBJ2-3 | TRBV5-1 | . | .
TGTGCCAGCAGTAGTAACACCGGGGAGCTGTTTTTT | CASSSNTGELFF | TRBJ2-2 | TRBV12-3/TRBV12-4 | . | .
TGTGCCAGTAGGTTGGACAGGGGATCCTACAATGAGCAGTTCTTC | CASRLDRGSYNEQFF | TRBJ2-1 | TRBV5-4 | TRBD1 | .
TGCGCCAGCAGCCAAGACAGTACCGGGGAGCTGTTTTTT | CASSQDSTGELFF | TRBJ2-2 | TRBV10-2 | . | once
TGTGCCAGCCAAAAAAAGGGATGGGACACCGGGGAGCTGTTTTTT | CASQKKGWDTGELFF | TRBJ2-2 | TRBV7-9 | . | .
TGTGCCAGCAGCCAAGACAGGGGGAGACCTAATGAAAAACTGTTTTTT | CASSQDRGRPNEKLFF | TRBJ1-4 | TRBV14 | TRBD1 | .
TGCGCCAGCAGCGGTAATCTAGCGGGGTCCGGTGAGACCCAGTACTTC | CASSGNLAGSGETQYF | TRBJ2-5 | TRBV5-1 | TRBD2 | .
TGTGCCAGCAGCCAAATGAACACTGAAGCTTTCTTT | CASSQMNTEAFF | TRBJ1-1 | TRBV3-1/TRBV3-2 | . | .
TGTGCCAGCAGCTTAAGGGCGTCTGAAAAACTGTTTTTT | CASSLRASEKLFF | TRBJ1-4 | TRBV7-2 | . | .
TGTGCCTATCTAGACTGGGAGACCCAGTACTTC | CAYLDWETQYF | TRBJ2-5 | TRBV30 | . | .
TGTGCCAGCAGCTTAAAGGGGGATGTGATCTATGGCTACACCTTC | CASSLKGDVIYGYTF | TRBJ1-2 | TRBV5-4 | . | .
TGTGCCAGCAGCTCCCGGACAGGGGGCCCTGAAGCTTTCTTT | CASSSRTGGPEAFF | TRBJ1-1 | TRBV7-2 | TRBD1 | .
TGCGCCAGCAGCTTATCCGGGGGCTTCAACTATGGCTACACCTTC | CASSLSGGFNYGYTF | TRBJ1-2 | TRBV5-1 | . | once
TGTGCCAGTAGTATAGAGGGCCCGGGAGCAACTAATGAAAAACTGTTTTTT | CASSIEGPGATNEKLFF | TRBJ1-4 | TRBV19 | . | .
TGTGCCAGCAGCTTATATGGACCCAACACTGAAGCTTTCTTT | CASSLYGPNTEAFF | TRBJ1-1 | TRBV5-5 | . | .
TGTGCCAGCAGTTACCTGGGTAACAAGTACAATGAGCAGTTCTTC | CASSYLGNKYNEQFF | TRBJ2-1 | TRBV6-5 | . | .
TGTGCCAGCAGCCAAGATGGGCAGGAATCCTACGAGCAGTACTTC | CASSQDGQESYEQYF | TRBJ2-7 | TRBV4-2 | . | .
TGTGCCAGCAGCTTCGAGGGCACTGAAGCTTTCTTT | CASSFEGTEAFF | TRBJ1-1 | TRBV5-6 | . | .
TGTGCCAGCAGGTTCTCAAAAGGCTCTGGAAACACCATATATTTT | CASRFSKGSGNTIYF | TRBJ1-3 | TRBV28 | . | few
TGTGCCAGCAGCCCGGGGCTACGTACTGAAGCTTTCTTT | CASSPGLRTEAFF | TRBJ1-1 | TRBV12-3/TRBV12-4 | . | few
TGTGCCAGCAGCCACGCTGGGGCAGCCCAGCCCCAGCATTTT | CASSHAGAAQPQHF | TRBJ1-5 | TRBV3-1/TRBV3-2 | . | .
TGTGCCAGCAGGACGTTCAGGGGTGAGTCCTACAATGAGCAGTTCTTC | CASRTFRGESYNEQFF | TRBJ2-1 | TRBV27 | . | .
TGTGCCGCCCAGGAGGACACAGATACGCAGTATTTT | CAAQEDTDTQYF | TRBJ2-3 | TRBV10-3 | . | .
TGCAGCGTTGAGGCACACCACTATGGCTACACCTTC | CSVEAHHYGYTF | TRBJ1-2 | TRBV29-1 | . | .
TGTGCCAGCTCACTGGGACAGCTAGCTAACTATGGCTACACCTTC | CASSLGQLANYGYTF | TRBJ1-2 | TRBV18 | TRBD1 | .
TGCGCCAGCAGCCAAGAGACAGGGGGCGGCTATGGCTACACCTTC | CASSQETGGGYGYTF | TRBJ1-2 | TRBV4-3 | TRBD1 | .
TGTGCCAGCAGGGGGACAGGGCGTGCAACTAATGAAAAACTGTTTTTT | CASRGTGRATNEKLFF | TRBJ1-4 | TRBV2 | TRBD1 | .
TGTGCCAGCAGCCAATCTGAGACCCAGTACTTC | CASSQSETQYF | TRBJ2-5 | TRBV2 | . | .
TGTGCCAGCAGCGTAGTAGGGAGAAAGGGTCCCTACAATGAGCAGTTCTTC | CASSVVGRKGPYNEQFF | TRBJ2-1 | TRBV9 | . | .
TGTGCCAGTAGTATATCCGACAGGAACACAGATACGCAGTATTTT | CASSISDRNTDTQYF | TRBJ2-3 | TRBV19 | . | once
TGTGCCAGCAGCCAAGTTATACAGCGTGAAGCTTTCTTT | CASSQVIQREAFF | TRBJ1-1 | TRBV4-2 | . | .
TGTGCCAGCAGCTTGGTTGGGACAGGGGGCGCGGCTTTCTTT | CASSLVGTGGAAFF | TRBJ1-1 | TRBV5-6 | TRBD1 | .
TGTGCCAGCAGCCAACTTTCTCCCCCTAGCACAGATACGCAGTATTTT | CASSQLSPPSTDTQYF | TRBJ2-3 | TRBV3-1/TRBV3-2 | . | .
TGTGCCAGCTCACCACGACCGGAAGAACATTACGAGCAGTACTTC | CASSPRPEEHYEQYF | TRBJ2-7 | TRBV18 | . | .
TGCAGCGTACACACCGGGACAACGGATGGCTACACCTTC | CSVHTGTTDGYTF | TRBJ1-2 | TRBV29-1 | . | few